The 25 T cell receptor beta chains reported below all come from one sample, sequenced in a study of T-cell reconstitution after alpha-beta-depleted transplantation in children. Preparation of the TCRbeta library used unique molecular identifiers. TCRdb re-called the PCR reads through MiXCR, storing one row per CDR3 protein. The sample has 490,000 or so distinct CDR3 sequences, about 11% seen once; the top ten hold 2% to 2.5%. This specimen was PBMCs, taken before TCRalphabeta/CD19-depleted stem cell transplant. These TCRs come from a child aged 2-15 years with inherited bone marrow failure, due to receive a stem cell transplant.

In this sample, this clonotype turned up many times. The CDR3 DNA reads as TGTGCCTGGAGTGTACTAGCAGGGCCTGAAGCTTTCTTT. Protein sequence: CAWSVLAGPEAFF. The chain carries TRBV30 and TRBJ1-1, with D possibly matching TRBD1 (5 bases). The CDR3 spans 13 residues. V lost 0 bases and J lost 6, with 11 bases in between. In germline, CDR1 is GTSNPN, CDR2 SVGIG (reference sequence). The full variable domain, its missing parts supplied by reference TRBV30 and TRBJ1-1, is SQTIHQWPATLVQPVGSPLSLECTVEGTSNPNLYWYRQAAGRGLQLLFYSVGIGQISSEVPQNLSASRPQDRQFILSSKKLLLSDSGFYLCAWSVLAGPEAFFGQGTRLTVV.

The V call is TRBV6-2 or TRBV6-3, the J call TRBJ2-1, with 11 bases identical to TRBD2. V shed 2 bases, J shed 7 bases, and the junction held 4 bases outside the gene matches. The CDR3 spans 15 residues. The germline V gene encodes CDR1 MNHEY and CDR2 SVGEGT. The chain's CDR3 is CASSYRVAGGNEQFF. CDR3 DNA: TGTGCCAGCAGTTACAGAGTAGCGGGAGGGAATGAGCAGTTCTTC.

This clonotype has a count of ten or more. The chain joins TRBV5-1 to TRBJ1-1, with 10 bases fitting TRBD1. Germline lookup yields CDR1 SGHRS and CDR2 YFSETQ. There are 13 residues in the CDR3. V dropped 6 bases and J dropped 7; count of bases not matched to a gene: 6. The CDR3 spells CASMGQGMSEAFF. The CDR3 coding sequence is TGCGCCAGCATGGGACAGGGGATGAGTGAAGCTTTCTTT.

The V call is TRBV12-3 or TRBV12-4, the J call TRBJ2-1, with 9 bases identical to TRBD2. The V and J ends lost 7 bases and 2 bases, in that order; junction bases with no gene match: 6. The CDR3 is 15 residues long. CDR3 residues: CASTQQREAYNEQFF. CDR3 nucleotide sequence: TGTGCCAGCACCCAACAGCGGGAGGCCTACAATGAGCAGTTCTTC.

This clonotype was counted at least ten times. The chain employs TRBV6-5 and TRBJ2-2; D is unresolved. CDR1 is MNHEY, CDR2 SVGAGI, per germline. The CDR3 runs to 14 residues. Trimming removed 0 bases from V and 8 bases from J, with 10 bases in between. The CDR3 nucleotides are TGTGCCAGCAGTTACTCGTCCCGAGCAGGGGAGCTGTTTTTT. Its translation is CASSYSSRAGELFF.

CDR3 in amino acids: CSADRQGSDSPLHF. The CDR3 DNA sequence: TGCAGTGCGGATCGGCAGGGTAGTGATTCACCCCTCCACTTT. The chain links TRBV20-1 to TRBJ1-6; weak D call: TRBD1 (5 bases). The CDR3 sequence is 14 residues long. V was shortened by 6 bases and J by 8 bases, with 17 bases between the two germline ends. The germline V gene encodes CDR1 DFQATT and CDR2 SNEGSKA (reference sequence).

This clonotype was counted at least ten times. V and J are TRBV19 and TRBJ2-1, with 12 positions matching TRBD2. This CDR3 contains 15 residues. Trimming at V came to 6 bases and at J to 3 bases, leaving 3 bases not matched to a gene. CDR1 is LNHDA, CDR2 SQIVND, per germline (reference sequence). The CDR3 reads CASRTSGRGYNEQFF. In DNA form, the CDR3 reads TGTGCCAGTAGGACTAGCGGGAGAGGCTACAATGAGCAGTTCTTC. Full variable domain (rest looked up from reference TRBV19 and TRBJ2-1): DGGITQSPKYLFRKEGQNVTLSCEQNLNHDAMYWYRQDPGQGLRLIYYSQIVNDFQKGDIAEGYSVSREKKESFPLTVTSAQKNPTAFYLCASRTSGRGYNEQFFGPGTRLTVL.

This clonotype came up many times. The genes are TRBV27 and TRBJ2-3; 13 nucleotides line up with TRBD2. Germline CDR1 reads MNHEY; CDR2 reads SMNVEV (reference sequence). This CDR3 is 18 amino acids long. J gave up 5 bases and V 4 bases, and 12 bases lay outside the gene matches. CDR3 region: CASSSSWTSGSGIDTQYF. In DNA form, the CDR3 reads TGTGCCAGCAGTTCCTCCTGGACTAGCGGGAGCGGGATAGATACGCAGTATTTT.

This clonotype was found many times. V usage is TRBV2 and J usage is TRBJ2-1, with D tentatively TRBD2 (6 bases). The ends were cut back, 7 bases at V and 8 bases at J, with 18 bases in the middle. This CDR3 has 14 amino acids. Germline CDR1 and CDR2: SNHLY and FYNNEI. CDR3: CASKIAVVRDEQFF. The CDR3 nucleotides are TGTGCCAGCAAGATAGCGGTAGTTCGCGATGAGCAGTTCTTC. Together with reference TRBV2 and TRBJ2-1, the CDR3 gives the full variable domain: EPEVTQTPSHQVTQMGQEVILRCVPISNHLYFYWYRQILGQKVEFLVSFYNNEISEKSEIFDDQFSVERPDGSNFTLKIRSTKLEDSAMYFCASKIAVVRDEQFFGPGTRLTVL.

This clonotype was found many times. The chain employs TRBV12-5 and TRBJ1-1; perhaps TRBD1 as D (5 bases). This CDR3 contains 15 residues. Germline assignment: CDR1 LGHNT and CDR2 FRNRAP. V gave up 5 bases and J gave up 2 bases, with 15 bases separating them. In DNA, the CDR3 is TGTGCTAGTGGTGGGACCGGGACGGTAAACACTGAAGCTTTCTTT. Translation: CASGGTGTVNTEAFF.

The genes are TRBV27 and TRBJ2-1; D remains ambiguous. V was cut by 0 bases and J by 2 bases, with 14 bases left in between. CDR1 MNHEY and CDR2 SMNVEV come from the germline V gene (reference sequence). CDR3 length: 17 amino acids. In DNA, the CDR3 is TGTGCCAGCAGTTTATCCCTGGCCCCCATACCCTACAATGAGCAGTTCTTC. It encodes CASSLSLAPIPYNEQFF.

As concerns this clonotype: Given a much more abundant clone one base away, this may be a read error. V and J are TRBV6-5 and TRBJ2-2; D is possibly TRBD1 (7 bases). CDR1 MNHEY and CDR2 SVGAGI come from the germline V gene. CDR3 size: 15 residues. CDR3 sequence reads: CASSWDRTNTGGLFF. The CDR3 bases are TGTGCCAGCAGTTGGGACAGAACCAACACCGGGGGGCTGTTTTTT.

In its sample, this clonotype was seen many times. The rearrangement links TRBV29-1 to TRBJ1-2; D ambiguous. CDR3 length equals 13 residues. Germline loops: CDR1 SQVTM, CDR2 ANQGSEA. V lost 4 bases, J lost 3 bases, and 12 bases lay in between. The DNA of the CDR3 is TGCAGCGTTGTACCCCCGGGCGACTATGGCTACACCTTC. Protein product: CSVVPPGDYGYTF.

CDR3 in amino acids: CATSRGAGGWDIQYF. The CDR3 DNA follows: TGTGCCACCAGCAGGGGAGCGGGAGGTTGGGACATTCAGTACTTC. The V call is TRBV15, the J call TRBJ2-4; 9 positions match TRBD2. J was trimmed by 8 bases and V by 3 bases; bases with no gene match: 8. Germline CDR1 is LNHNV and CDR2 is YYDKDF (reference sequence). The CDR3 consists of 15 residues. Combining the CDR3 with reference TRBV15 and TRBJ2-4 gives the whole variable domain DAMVIQNPRYQVTQFGKPVTLSCSQTLNHNVMYWYQQKSSQAPKLLFHYYDKDFNNEADTPDNFQSRRPNTSFCFLDIRSPGLGDTAMYLCATSRGAGGWDIQYFGAGTRLSVL.

The V and J genes are TRBV6-5 and TRBJ1-1, with 10 nucleotides matching TRBD1. This CDR3 contains 12 residues. The J segment lost 8 bases and the V segment lost 9 bases, leaving 6 bases of the junction unmatched. Germline CDR1 MNHEY, CDR2 SVGAGI. The CDR3 sequence is CASRQGALEAFF. The CDR3 nucleotides are TGTGCCAGTCGACAGGGGGCTCTCGAAGCTTTCTTT.

This clonotype was seen a handful of times. This chain uses TRBV12-3 or TRBV12-4 with TRBJ2-7; the match to TRBD1 covers 7 bases. The V gene end was trimmed by 1 base and the J gene end by 3 bases; junction bases not matched to a gene: 6. The length of the CDR3 is 15 residues. The CDR3 protein is CASSLVLGQFYEQYF. As DNA, the CDR3 is TGTGCCAGCAGTTTAGTCCTGGGACAGTTCTACGAGCAGTACTTC.

This clonotype was detected many times. The chain combines TRBV7-9 with TRBJ2-5, with TRBD2 identical over 7 bases. The CDR3 runs 15 residues. The germline CDR1 and CDR2 sequences are SEHNR and FQNEAQ (reference sequence). V gave up 2 bases and J gave up 2 bases; unmatched junction bases: 5. CDR3 bases: TGTGCCAGCAGCTTACTGGGACTATCTCAAGAGACCCAGTACTTC. Its protein is CASSLLGLSQETQYF.

This clonotype showed up many times. The CDR3 nucleotides are TGTGCCAGCAACGCGGCGGGCAGGGGAAACACCGGGGAGCTGTTTTTT. It codes for CASNAAGRGNTGELFF. The chain carries TRBV6-5 and TRBJ2-2; D may be TRBD1 (6 bases). The CDR3 extends over 16 amino acids. V lost 7 bases and J lost 2, with 17 bases in between. In germline, CDR1 is MNHEY, CDR2 SVGAGI.

The chain combines TRBV6-4 with TRBJ2-3, with no clear D. Trimming removed 0 bases at V and 9 bases at J, with 10 bases between. From germline, CDR1 is MRHNA and CDR2 SNTAGT. The length of the CDR3 is 13 residues. The CDR3 sequence is CASSDSRIGTQYF. CDR3 nucleotide sequence: TGTGCCAGCAGTGACTCGCGAATAGGAACGCAGTATTTT.

J is TRBJ2-2 and V is TRBV6-1, with unresolved D. The length of the CDR3 is 15 residues. Germline V gene data show CDR1 as MNHNS and CDR2 as SASEGT. V was shortened by 6 bases and J by 0 bases, with 11 bases between the two germline ends. This chain's CDR3 is CASRKDTANTGELFF. DNA for the CDR3: TGTGCCAGCAGAAAAGACACCGCGAACACCGGGGAGCTGTTTTTT.

This clonotype was recorded many times. This rearrangement joins TRBV27 to TRBJ2-2, with no clear D. There are 14 residues in the CDR3. Germline CDR1 MNHEY, CDR2 SMNVEV (reference sequence). Trimming pared 6 bases from V and 0 bases from J, leaving 8 bases between. The CDR3 loop reads CASSLGTNTGELFF. In DNA form, the CDR3 reads TGTGCCAGCAGCTTGGGCACGAACACCGGGGAGCTGTTTTTT.

Only a few counts were recorded for this clonotype. The chain recombines TRBV6-2 or TRBV6-3 with TRBJ2-2; D is possibly TRBD1 (5 bases). In germline, CDR1 is MNHEY, CDR2 SVGEGT. The CDR3 consists of 14 residues. V was pared by 5 bases and J by 4 bases, with 11 bases between. The CDR3 sequence is CASSVQGITGELFF. DNA for the CDR3: TGTGCCAGCAGTGTCCAGGGAATCACCGGGGAGCTGTTTTTT.

This clonotype was seen repeatedly, ten times or more. The genes are TRBV20-1 and TRBJ2-5, with D perhaps TRBD1 or TRBD2 (5 bases each). Germline lookup yields CDR1 DFQATT and CDR2 SNEGSKA (reference sequence). Trimming pared 0 bases from V and 2 bases from J, leaving 10 bases between. The CDR3 has 14 amino acids. The CDR3 loop reads CSARDGAGQETQYF. Written as DNA, the CDR3 is TGCAGTGCTAGAGACGGGGCCGGGCAAGAGACCCAGTACTTC.

The chain recombines TRBV25-1 with TRBJ2-1, with TRBD2 as a possible D gene (6 bases). CDR3 length: 16 residues. CDR1 and CDR2 (germline): MGHDK, SYGVNS. V lost 2 bases and J lost 3, with 14 bases in between. The CDR3 DNA sequence: TGTGCCAGCAGTGAAATTTTGGCTAGCGTCTACAATGAGCAGTTCTTC. This sequence encodes CASSEILASVYNEQFF.

This clonotype was seen at least ten times. The rearrangement joins TRBV6-5 to TRBJ2-7, with 7 bases lining up with TRBD1. There are 14 residues in the CDR3. Germline-derived CDR1 and CDR2 are MNHEY and SVGAGI. J gave up 1 base and V 2 bases, and 2 bases lay outside the gene matches. The CDR3: CASSYRGHSYEQYF. CDR3 DNA sequence: TGTGCCAGCAGTTACAGGGGGCATTCCTACGAGCAGTACTTC.